The 8 T cell receptor beta chains presented below share a single source sample, sequenced in a study of early T cells in non-severe SARS-CoV-2 infection (dated by TCRdb to the early 2020s). The library was generated by 5' RACE. Sequencing used a NextSeq 500. TCRdb handled the public reads itself, with Q25 trimming in fastp and clone calling in MiXCR, and kept productive beta chains. A single entry per CDR3 protein holds the most common genes and DNA from its merged rows. A total of about 84,000 distinct CDR3 sequences appear in this sample, 9% to 13% of them only once. The ten largest make up under 3% of the sample. Sequencing input: whole blood. These receptors originate from an adult who was a healthcare worker with PCR-confirmed SARS-CoV-2 infection or an uninfected control (not recorded which).

In this sample, this clonotype turned up a few times. This chain links TRBV19 with TRBJ2-1, with TRBD2 as a possible D gene (7 bases). V was cut by 3 bases and J by 5 bases, with 14 bases left in between. The CDR3 contains 15 residues. CDR1 LNHDA and CDR2 SQIVND come from the germline V gene (reference sequence). The chain's CDR3 is CASSILGGPNNEQFF. DNA for the CDR3: TGTGCCAGTAGTATTTTGGGGGGGCCAAACAATGAGCAGTTCTTC.

This clonotype was detected many times. The CDR3 loop is CASSLAISGAHYGYTF. The CDR3 coding sequence is TGTGCCAGCAGTTTAGCCATATCAGGGGCTCACTATGGCTACACCTTC. The chain combines TRBV27 with TRBJ1-2; tentatively, D is TRBD1 (6 bases). V gave up 2 bases and J gave up 3 bases, with 16 bases separating them. Germline CDR1 is MNHEY and CDR2 is SMNVEV (reference sequence). This CDR3 has 16 residues.

This clonotype was observed at least ten times. The chain links TRBV19 to TRBJ2-1; D is possibly TRBD1 or TRBD2 (5 bases each). The CDR3 has 16 amino acids. Germline assignment: CDR1 LNHDA and CDR2 SQIVND (reference sequence). V shed 5 bases and J shed 2 bases, with 16 bases lying between them. The CDR3 here is CASSAGDGATYNEQFF. In DNA, the CDR3 is TGTGCCAGTAGTGCCGGCGACGGGGCCACCTACAATGAGCAGTTCTTC.

The chain couples TRBV14 to TRBJ1-1; D not resolved. Trimming shortened V by 3 bases and J by 4 bases, and 12 bases separated the two germline ends. CDR3 length: 14 residues. Germline CDR1 and CDR2: SGHDN and FVKESK. The CDR3 coding sequence is TGTGCCAGCAGCCATTCCTCAGTCGGCACTGAAGCTTTCTTT. Its protein product is CASSHSSVGTEAFF.

This clonotype was picked up one time. The chain joins TRBV12-3 or TRBV12-4 to TRBJ1-1; D is perhaps TRBD1 (6 bases). The CDR3 has 13 residues. V lost 6 bases and J 10 bases, leaving 18 bases between the germline ends. Here the CDR3 reads CASSPYRQAVAFF. The CDR3 DNA follows: TGTGCCAGCAGCCCTTATCGACAGGCGGTAGCTTTCTTT.

The rearrangement uses TRBV20-1 and TRBJ2-5, with D possibly matching TRBD2 (5 bases). This CDR3 has 14 amino acids. Trimming stripped 3 bases from V and 2 bases from J, with 13 bases between. The V gene's germline CDR1 is DFQATT and CDR2 SNEGSKA (reference sequence). This CDR3 is CSASTLALQETQYF. In nucleotides, the CDR3 is TGCAGTGCTAGTACTCTAGCACTACAAGAGACCCAGTACTTC.

The table lists this clonotype with many counts. The CDR3 region is CASRSGGKYTEAFF. CDR3 in DNA: TGTGCCAGCAGGAGCGGGGGGAAATACACTGAAGCTTTCTTT. The V gene is TRBV28, the J gene TRBJ1-1; D is perhaps TRBD1 (5 bases). The CDR3 sequence is 14 residues long. Germline assignment: CDR1 MDHEN and CDR2 SYDVKM. V lost 6 bases and J 3 bases, leaving 14 bases between the germline ends.

This clonotype has ten or more counts. In nucleotides, the CDR3 is TGTGCCAGCTCACCTGGGAACGGAAACTATGGCTACACCTTC. This sequence encodes CASSPGNGNYGYTF. This rearrangement joins TRBV18 to TRBJ1-2, with D hard to call. Germline CDR1 and CDR2: KGHSH and LQKENI. CDR3 length equals 14 residues. The V end lost 3 bases, the J end lost 2 bases, and 10 bases lay between the germline ends.